Below, 2 T cell receptor beta chains from the same sample are listed, as sequenced in a study of Ad26.COV2.S vaccination and SARS-CoV-2 variants. Using immunoSEQ multiplex PCR, the repertoire was profiled, and TCRdb retains in-frame clones only, with some absent. The data contain 200,000 to 300,000 clones, 70% to 90% of them singletons. Treatment here: 15 to 20 received Ad26.COV2.S at low or high dose, single or two shots; 5 received placebo; per-sample allocation not given. The samples date from day 63 after the first vaccine or placebo injection. The sample consisted of peripheral blood, taken in a trial of Ad26.COV2.S vaccine versus placebo. These receptors were collected from a person aged 18-60 years who received the Ad26.COV2.S COVID-19 vaccine or a placebo.

J is TRBJ2-1 and V is TRBV7-3; D perhaps matches TRBD1 (5 bases). Germline CDR1 SGHTA, CDR2 FQGTGA. V was clipped by 5 bases and J by 6 bases, with 11 bases between them. This CDR3 comprises 13 residues. The CDR3 DNA reads as TGTGCCAGCAGCCTGGGGCTCTTCAATGAGCAGTTCTTC. This sequence encodes CASSLGLFNEQFF.

This sequence joins TRBV19 and TRBJ1-5; D ambiguous. Trimming removed 3 bases from V and 0 bases from J, with 15 bases in between. CDR3 length: 17 residues. Germline CDR1 LNHDA, CDR2 SQIVND (reference sequence). In DNA, the CDR3 is TGTGCCAGTAGTATGTTGGTGGCGCTCTATAGCAATCAGCCCCAGCATTTT. It codes for CASSMLVALYSNQPQHF. The full variable domain, rest sourced from reference TRBV19 and TRBJ1-5, is DGGITQSPKYLFRKEGQNVTLSCEQNLNHDAMYWYRQDPGQGLRLIYYSQIVNDFQKGDIAEGYSVSREKKESFPLTVTSAQKNPTAFYLCASSMLVALYSNQPQHFGDGTRLSIL.